These 32 T cell receptor beta chains were sequenced from one sample in a study of T cell responses to AZD1222 COVID-19 vaccine (TCRdb year 2021). Explained via the paper, the time point label denotes: about 28 days (+/-7) after the second vaccine dose. The method was the immunoSEQ multiplex PCR assay. TCRdb carries this immuneACCESS record with in-frame sequences only. Its versions omit some clonotypes, under half of them owing to an unresolved V gene in the studies checked, with the rest unexplained. For this sample the table gives approximately 150,000 clones, of which 70% to 90% were detected only once. The ten largest clonotypes hold about 4.9% of the sample. The sample in question was peripheral blood, obtained 28 days after the second AZD1222 dose. These receptors all come from an adult who received the AZD1222 COVID-19 vaccine.

The chain joins TRBV4-1 to TRBJ2-2; D is unclear. Germline-derived CDR1 and CDR2 are MGHRA and YSYEKL. The V end was cut by 4 bases, the J end by 6 bases, with 6 bases between. The CDR3 has 12 residues. The CDR3 reads CASSPRSGELFF. The CDR3 region has the DNA TGCGCCAGCAGCCCAAGGTCCGGGGAGCTGTTTTTT.

The V gene is TRBV5-8, the J gene TRBJ1-4; D unresolved. This CDR3 spans 15 amino acids. CDR1 is SGHTS, CDR2 YDEGEE, per germline. The V and J ends lost 4 bases and 6 bases respectively, with 16 bases between them. The CDR3 DNA follows: TGTGCCAGCAGCCAAAGCCGGGCCCAGCATGAAAAACTGTTTTTT. Amino acids: CASSQSRAQHEKLFF.

The V gene is TRBV7-8, the J gene TRBJ1-4; 9 bases align to TRBD1. V gave up 3 bases and J gave up 2 bases; unmatched junction bases: 4. The CDR3 runs 16 residues. The germline V gene has CDR1 SGHVS and CDR2 FQNEAQ. CDR3 DNA sequence: TGTGCCAGCAGCTTGACAGGGGGGCGCACTAATGAAAAACTGTTTTTT. This sequence encodes CASSLTGGRTNEKLFF.

The rearrangement links TRBV7-9 to TRBJ1-5; 9 nucleotides match TRBD1. In germline, CDR1 is SEHNR, CDR2 FQNEAQ (reference sequence). V was pared by 5 bases and J by 2 bases, with 4 bases of the junction left unmatched. This CDR3 has 15 amino acids. Here the CDR3 DNA reads TGTGCCAGCAGCCGGGACAGGGTCGGCAATCAGCCCCAGCATTTT. This gives the protein CASSRDRVGNQPQHF.

The chain joins TRBV7-9 to TRBJ1-5; a weak D match, TRBD1 (5 bases). The CDR3 has 15 residues. With 5 bases removed from V and 0 bases from J, the gap between germline ends came to 11 bases. CDR1 SEHNR and CDR2 FQNEAQ come from the germline V gene (reference sequence). CDR3 in amino acids: CASSPPGPSNQPQHF. As DNA, the CDR3 is TGTGCCAGCAGCCCCCCGGGACCTAGCAATCAGCCCCAGCATTTT.

This chain links TRBV2 with TRBJ1-4; possible D gene TRBD1, 5 bases. Trimming removed 4 bases at V and 8 bases at J, with 8 bases between. The CDR3 extends over 12 amino acids. Germline V gene sequence: CDR1 SNHLY, CDR2 FYNNEI. This CDR3 reads CASSVQGEKLFF. The CDR3 coding sequence is TGTGCCAGCAGTGTGCAGGGAGAAAAACTGTTTTTT.

The chain employs TRBV6-6 and TRBJ1-5, with D uncertain. Germline CDR1 reads MNHNY; CDR2 reads SVGAGI (reference sequence). Trimming took off 2 bases at V and 2 bases at J, with 13 bases between the two ends. This CDR3 has 16 residues. In nucleotides, the CDR3 is TGTGCCAGCAGTTACGCGTCCGGGTTGGGCAATCAGCCCCAGCATTTT. The encoded protein is CASSYASGLGNQPQHF.

The rearrangement uses TRBV5-5 and TRBJ1-1; perhaps TRBD1 as D (6 bases). The length of the CDR3 is 16 residues. In germline, CDR1 is SGHKS, CDR2 YYEKEE (reference sequence). Trimming took 2 bases from V and 8 from J, leaving 22 bases between them. CDR3 amino acids: CASSLSGGASSDEAFF. CDR3 nucleotide sequence: TGTGCCAGCAGCTTATCCGGGGGGGCGTCCTCAGACGAAGCTTTCTTT.

The rearrangement joins TRBV5-1 to TRBJ2-1, with a tentative D call TRBD1 (6 bases). V was pared by 4 bases and J by 5 bases, with 16 bases between. Germline CDR1 and CDR2: SGHRS and YFSETQ. This CDR3 has 15 amino acids. DNA for the CDR3: TGCGCCAGCAGCCCTCGTGACAGGTTTGACAATGAGCAGTTCTTC. It specifies CASSPRDRFDNEQFF. Combining the CDR3 with reference TRBV5-1 and TRBJ2-1 gives the whole variable domain KAGVTQTPRYLIKTRGQQVTLSCSPISGHRSVSWYQQTPGQGLQFLFEYFSETQRNKGNFPGRFSGRQFSNSRSEMNVSTLELGDSALYLCASSPRDRFDNEQFFGPGTRLTVL.

This clone was seen a handful of times. This chain uses TRBV6-2 or TRBV6-3 with TRBJ2-7; tentative D call: TRBD1 (6 bases). The CDR3 is made up of 14 amino acids. Germline V gene lookup returns CDR1 MNHEY and CDR2 SVGEGT. The V end lost 5 bases, the J end lost 4 bases, and 15 bases lay between the germline ends. The DNA for the CDR3 is TGTGCCAGCAGTACCGGACAGTCTCCTTACGAGCAGTACTTC. Translating it yields CASSTGQSPYEQYF.

The CDR3, as DNA: TGTGCCAGCAGGGCAGTGGGGAGCAATCAGCCCCAGCATTTT. Translating it yields CASRAVGSNQPQHF. The chain couples TRBV6-5 to TRBJ1-5; D gene unclear. V lost 6 bases and J 1 base, leaving 10 bases between the germline ends. Germline V gene data show CDR1 as MNHEY and CDR2 as SVGAGI. The CDR3 totals 14 residues.

This chain links TRBV18 with TRBJ1-5, with D unclear. Germline V gene data show CDR1 as KGHSH and CDR2 as LQKENI. CDR3 size: 13 residues. V was shortened by 2 bases and J by 5 bases, with 7 bases between the two germline ends. The CDR3 is CASSPSADQPQHF. For the CDR3, the DNA is TGTGCCAGCTCACCATCGGCGGATCAGCCCCAGCATTTT.

The chain has TRBV10-3 and TRBJ2-2; D uncertain. Germline assignment: CDR1 ENHRY and CDR2 SYGVKD. The CDR3 is 12 amino acids. V gave up 6 bases and J gave up 0 bases, with 2 bases separating them. The DNA for the CDR3 is TGTGCCATCAGGGCGAACACCGGGGAGCTGTTTTTT. Its protein is CAIRANTGELFF.

The J gene is TRBJ1-4, the V gene TRBV14; D not certain. The germline V gene encodes CDR1 SGHDN and CDR2 FVKESK. The V end lost 4 bases, the J end lost 0 bases, and 21 bases lay between the germline ends. CDR3 length equals 19 residues. The CDR3 DNA is TGTGCCAGCAGCCGGAAGATCGAAGGATGGTGGGCAACTAATGAAAAACTGTTTTTT. This gives the protein CASSRKIEGWWATNEKLFF.

The V call is TRBV2, the J call TRBJ1-1; D gene uncertain. Trimming cost V 6 bases and J 6 bases, with 17 bases left between them. This CDR3 has 14 amino acids. Germline V CDR1 and CDR2: SNHLY, FYNNEI. CDR3 bases: TGTGCCAGCAGCCCCCCTAGGGAATGGGCTGAAGCTTTCTTT. Protein product: CASSPPREWAEAFF. The full variable domain, with the rest looked up from reference TRBV2 and TRBJ1-1, is EPEVTQTPSHQVTQMGQEVILRCVPISNHLYFYWYRQILGQKVEFLVSFYNNEISEKSEIFDDQFSVERPDGSNFTLKIRSTKLEDSAMYFCASSPPREWAEAFFGQGTRLTVV.

The chain employs TRBV19 and TRBJ2-1, with 8 bases aligning to TRBD2. V trimming: 4 bases; J trimming: 6 bases; junction bases outside the gene matches: 5. The CDR3 spans 14 residues. Germline CDR1 reads LNHDA; CDR2 reads SQIVND (reference sequence). The CDR3 DNA follows: TGTGCCAGTAGTAGCCAGCGGGAGACCAATGAGCAGTTCTTC. It is translated as CASSSQRETNEQFF.

The rearrangement uses TRBV7-6 and TRBJ2-7; 8 nucleotides match TRBD1. CDR1 is SGHVS, CDR2 FNYEAQ, per germline. Trimming cost V 5 bases and J 3 bases; bases outside gene matches: 9. The CDR3 runs 15 residues. CDR3 amino acids: CASSARQGTNYEQYF. In DNA form, the CDR3 reads TGTGCCAGCAGCGCCCGACAGGGGACCAACTACGAGCAGTACTTC.

This clone was seen a single time. V gene TRBV19 combines with J gene TRBJ2-7; D may be TRBD1 (6 bases). Trimming removed 3 bases from V and 6 bases from J, with 18 bases in between. The CDR3 is 15 amino acids. Germline CDR1 is LNHDA and CDR2 is SQIVND (reference sequence). The CDR3: CASSIGTLLAGEQYF. CDR3 DNA: TGTGCCAGTAGTATCGGGACACTCCTGGCGGGCGAGCAGTACTTC.

This chain joins TRBV10-1 and TRBJ2-7; no reliable D call. Per germline, CDR1 WNHNN and CDR2 SYGVQD (reference sequence). The CDR3 runs to 13 residues. Trimming pared 4 bases from V and 2 bases from J, leaving 9 bases between. The CDR3 DNA reads TGCGCCAGCAGTGGGGATTTCACCTACGAGCAGTACTTC. Translated: CASSGDFTYEQYF.

The gene calls are TRBV12-5 and TRBJ2-5, with 7 bases fitting TRBD1. From germline, CDR1 is LGHNT and CDR2 FRNRAP. V was clipped by 3 bases and J by 5 bases; unmatched bases: 6. The CDR3 has 14 residues. CDR3 in amino acids: CASGFGDSRETQYF. The CDR3 DNA sequence: TGTGCTAGTGGTTTCGGGGACAGCCGGGAGACCCAGTACTTC.

The chain is built from TRBV19 and TRBJ1-3, with no clear D. This CDR3 has 12 residues. CDR1 LNHDA and CDR2 SQIVND come from the germline V gene (reference sequence). Trimming left V 3 bases short and J 3 bases short, with 3 bases between. CDR3 in amino acids: CASSIYGNTIYF. The CDR3 coding sequence is TGTGCCAGTAGTATTTATGGAAACACCATATATTTT.

CDR3 residues: CASSSGTGGTNEQFF. CDR3 DNA sequence: TGTGCCAGCTCAAGTGGGACAGGGGGGACCAATGAGCAGTTCTTC. The chain links TRBV18 to TRBJ2-1; 11 bases fit TRBD1. From germline, CDR1 is KGHSH and CDR2 LQKENI. The CDR3 has 15 amino acids. The ends lost 5 bases at V and 6 bases at J; junction bases unmatched: 6.

J is TRBJ2-3 and V is TRBV4-1, with a possible D match to TRBD2 (5 bases). The CDR3 has 14 residues. Trimming took off 4 bases at V and 2 bases at J, with 10 bases between the two ends. CDR1 is MGHRA, CDR2 YSYEKL, per germline. The CDR3 DNA follows: TGCGCCAGCAGCCCCGGACTTTACACAGATACGCAGTATTTT. This translates into CASSPGLYTDTQYF.

The chain is built from TRBV7-2 and TRBJ1-4; D uncertain. The germline CDR1 and CDR2 sequences are SGHTA and FQGNSA. The CDR3 totals 14 residues. Trimming took off 1 base at V and 7 bases at J, with 10 bases between the two ends. CDR3 sequence reads: CASSLGGLGEKLFF. CDR3 coding DNA: TGTGCCAGCAGCTTAGGAGGGCTGGGTGAAAAACTGTTTTTT. Full variable domain (remainder filled in from reference TRBV7-2 and TRBJ1-4): GAGVSQSPSNKVTEKGKDVELRCDPISGHTALYWYRQSLGQGLEFLIYFQGNSAPDKSGLPSDRFSAERTGGSVSTLTIQRTQQEDSAVYLCASSLGGLGEKLFFGSGTQLSVL.

The sample holds one count of this clone. This chain joins TRBV30 and TRBJ2-7; the D gene is possibly TRBD1 (5 bases). CDR3 size: 12 residues. The germline V and J ends were trimmed by 2 bases and 7 bases, with 12 bases remaining between them. Germline CDR1 GTSNPN, CDR2 SVGIG (reference sequence). The CDR3 DNA reads TGTGCCTGGAGTCGCCAGGGTAAAGAGCAGTACTTC. Protein sequence: CAWSRQGKEQYF.

This chain links TRBV3-1 (or the pseudogene TRBV3-2) with TRBJ2-7; D may match TRBD1 or TRBD2 (5 bases each). The germline V and J ends were trimmed by 8 bases and 2 bases, with 13 bases remaining between them. Germline assignment: CDR1 LGHDT and CDR2 YNNKEL (reference sequence). The CDR3 sequence is 13 residues long. In DNA, the CDR3 is TGTGCCAGCCGGGGCCACTCTACCTACGAGCAGTACTTC. Its protein product is CASRGHSTYEQYF.

This clone was seen just once. The rearrangement joins TRBV6-5 to TRBJ1-1; D is perhaps TRBD1 (6 bases). The CDR3 length is 13 residues. CDR1 and CDR2 from the germline V gene are MNHEY and SVGAGI. Trimming took 6 bases from V and 3 from J, leaving 11 bases between them. CDR3 DNA: TGTGCCAGCAGCATTAGGGGGTACACTGAAGCTTTCTTT. This encodes CASSIRGYTEAFF.

The chain is built from TRBV5-4 and TRBJ2-7, with 7 bases lining up with TRBD1. From germline, CDR1 is SGHNT and CDR2 YYREEE (reference sequence). The V and J ends lost 2 bases and 6 bases, in that order; junction bases with no gene match: 2. There are 12 residues in the CDR3. The CDR3 loop is CASSFTGAEQYF. CDR3 sequence (DNA): TGTGCCAGCAGCTTTACAGGGGCCGAGCAGTACTTC. The variable domain in full, completed from reference TRBV5-4 and TRBJ2-7, reads ETGVTQSPTHLIKTRGQQVTLRCSSQSGHNTVSWYQQALGQGPQFIFQYYREEENGRGNFPPRFSGLQFPNYSSELNVNALELDDSALYLCASSFTGAEQYFGPGTRLTVT.

The CDR3 region is CASSLRPDTDTQYF. DNA for the CDR3: TGTGCCAGCAGCTTGCGCCCGGACACAGATACGCAGTATTTT. The chain has TRBV5-6 and TRBJ2-3; D is uncertain. The CDR3 runs 14 residues. Trimming pared 1 base from V and 2 bases from J, leaving 8 bases between. The V gene's germline CDR1 is SGHDT and CDR2 YYEEEE.

The rearrangement links TRBV19 to TRBJ2-7; D perhaps matches TRBD2 (6 bases). The CDR3 extends over 13 amino acids. From germline, CDR1 is LNHDA and CDR2 SQIVND (reference sequence). V lost 3 bases and J lost 4, with 10 bases in between. The CDR3 spells CASSIALAYEQYF. The CDR3 DNA reads as TGTGCCAGTAGTATTGCCCTAGCGTACGAGCAGTACTTC.

This rearrangement joins TRBV6-5 to TRBJ1-2; the D is unclear. Trimming pared 0 bases from V and 2 bases from J, leaving 4 bases between. This CDR3 is built from 13 residues. Germline loops: CDR1 MNHEY, CDR2 SVGAGI. CDR3 coding DNA: TGTGCCAGCAGTTACTCGAGCAACTATGGCTACACCTTC. This sequence encodes CASSYSSNYGYTF.

V gene TRBV21-1 combines with J gene TRBJ1-2. TRBV21-1 is a pseudogene. The CDR3 runs 12 residues. This CDR3 reads CASPGTFGGYTF. Here the CDR3 DNA reads TGTGCCAGCCCAGGGACTTTCGGAGGCTACACCTTC.